This is a list of T cell receptor beta chains from one sample in a study of control samples from healthy donors and cancer patients. The protocol was immunoSEQ multiplex PCR, while the TCRdb copy is restricted to in-frame clones and leaves out a portion. Here the sample spans just over 80,000 clones, nearly 90% being singletons. Material for sequencing was blood. These receptors were collected from a man between 45 and 60 years old in good health. Both conserved end residues are part of each CDR3. Fields, in order: V gene, D gene, clone size, J gene, CDR3 DNA, CDR3 protein. A D gene is named only where the DNA matches it firmly. Only part of the rows carry a size: once, few, many, or a class if the clone is expanded.

V gene: TRBV5-1
D gene: -
clone size: -
J gene: TRBJ1-3
CDR3 DNA: TGCGCCAGCATGGAGGGGTGGACGGCGTCTGGAAACACCATATATTTT
CDR3 protein: CASMEGWTASGNTIYF

V gene: TRBV5-5
D gene: TRBD1
clone size: -
J gene: TRBJ1-2
CDR3 DNA: TGTGCCAGCAGCGCGGGACAGGATTGGGGTGGCTACACCTTC
CDR3 protein: CASSAGQDWGGYTF

V gene: TRBV6-6
D gene: TRBD1
clone size: -
J gene: TRBJ1-5
CDR3 DNA: TGTGCCAGCACTCGAACCCCCAGGGGGGCGCAGTATCAGCCCCAGCATTTT
CDR3 protein: CASTRTPRGAQYQPQHF

V gene: TRBV3-1/TRBV3-2
D gene: -
clone size: few
J gene: TRBJ1-6
CDR3 DNA: TGTGCCAGCAGCCCCGTGCGGACCTCCTATAATTCACCCCTCCACTTT
CDR3 protein: CASSPVRTSYNSPLHF

V gene: TRBV11-2
D gene: TRBD1
clone size: few
J gene: TRBJ1-5
CDR3 DNA: TGTGCCAGCAGCTTACAGGGGGCGAGCAATCAGCCCCAGCATTTT
CDR3 protein: CASSLQGASNQPQHF

V gene: TRBV10-2
D gene: TRBD1
clone size: -
J gene: TRBJ1-2
CDR3 DNA: TGCGCCAGCACATCGGACAGGACCAACTATGGCTACACCTTC
CDR3 protein: CASTSDRTNYGYTF

V gene: TRBV5-6
D gene: -
clone size: -
J gene: TRBJ2-1
CDR3 DNA: TGTGCCAGCAGCTTGGTACAGTGGGGCAATGAGCAGTTCTTC
CDR3 protein: CASSLVQWGNEQFF

V gene: TRBV5-1
D gene: TRBD1
clone size: -
J gene: TRBJ2-7
CDR3 DNA: TGCGCCAGCAGGGAGGGACAGGGGGGCTACGAGCAGTACTTC
CDR3 protein: CASREGQGGYEQYF

V gene: TRBV5-1
D gene: TRBD1
clone size: -
J gene: TRBJ2-7
CDR3 DNA: TGCGCCAGCAGCCTCCGGGACAGGGGAGGCGAGCAGTACTTC
CDR3 protein: CASSLRDRGGEQYF

V gene: TRBV18
D gene: TRBD2
clone size: -
J gene: TRBJ2-1
CDR3 DNA: TGTGCCAGCTCATTTCAGCGGGGGGGCTACAATGAGCAGTTCTTC
CDR3 protein: CASSFQRGGYNEQFF

V gene: TRBV9
D gene: -
clone size: once
J gene: TRBJ1-3
CDR3 DNA: TGTGCCAGCAGCGTAGCAAGCCAACGCTCTGGAAACACCATATATTTT
CDR3 protein: CASSVASQRSGNTIYF

V gene: TRBV5-6
D gene: -
clone size: once
J gene: TRBJ2-5
CDR3 DNA: TGTGCCAGCAGTCTTGGAATATGGGGAGGAGAGACCCAGTACTTC
CDR3 protein: CASSLGIWGGETQYF

V gene: TRBV14
D gene: TRBD1
clone size: -
J gene: TRBJ2-1
CDR3 DNA: TGTGCCAGCAGCCAAGATGGGACAGGACAATACAATGAGCAGTTCTTC
CDR3 protein: CASSQDGTGQYNEQFF

V gene: TRBV7-6
D gene: TRBD2
clone size: -
J gene: TRBJ2-5
CDR3 DNA: TGTGCCAGCAGCTTAGGGGGGGGAGGGCAAGAGACCCAGTACTTC
CDR3 protein: CASSLGGGGQETQYF

V gene: TRBV5-4
D gene: -
clone size: -
J gene: TRBJ2-3
CDR3 DNA: TGTGCCAGCAGCTTGTCAGGGGTAAGCACAGATACGCAGTATTTT
CDR3 protein: CASSLSGVSTDTQYF

V gene: TRBV14
D gene: TRBD1
clone size: -
J gene: TRBJ1-3
CDR3 DNA: TGTGCCAGCAGCCGAGACAGGGGCTCTGGAAACACCATATATTTT
CDR3 protein: CASSRDRGSGNTIYF

V gene: TRBV6-5
D gene: TRBD2
clone size: -
J gene: TRBJ2-5
CDR3 DNA: TGTGCCAGCAGTATAGTAGCGGGGGGGCGCGAGACCCAGTACTTC
CDR3 protein: CASSIVAGGRETQYF

V gene: TRBV5-5
D gene: TRBD1
clone size: -
J gene: TRBJ1-3
CDR3 DNA: TGTGCCAGCAGCCAGAAGACAGGGGCTGGAAACACCATATATTTT
CDR3 protein: CASSQKTGAGNTIYF

V gene: TRBV5-1
D gene: -
clone size: -
J gene: TRBJ1-4
CDR3 DNA: TGCGCCAGCAGCTTGTCCCAGGGGAAACTGTTTTTT
CDR3 protein: CASSLSQGKLFF

V gene: TRBV11-2
D gene: TRBD1
clone size: -
J gene: TRBJ2-3
CDR3 DNA: TGTGCCAGCAGCTTAGATGGGAGGACAGGGGCAGATACGCAGTATTTT
CDR3 protein: CASSLDGRTGADTQYF

V gene: TRBV15
D gene: -
clone size: few
J gene: TRBJ1-3
CDR3 DNA: TGTGCCACCAGCAGAGGCCGAAACACCATATATTTT
CDR3 protein: CATSRGRNTIYF

V gene: TRBV7-9
D gene: TRBD1
clone size: -
J gene: TRBJ1-2
CDR3 DNA: TGTGCCAGCAGCGCCGGGACAGGGACCTCTATCGGGGGCTACACCTTC
CDR3 protein: CASSAGTGTSIGGYTF

V gene: TRBV29-1
D gene: TRBD2
clone size: -
J gene: TRBJ2-5
CDR3 DNA: TGCAGCGTTGAATTGGGGGGAGGGGAGACCCAGTACTTC
CDR3 protein: CSVELGGGETQYF

V gene: TRBV3-1/TRBV3-2
D gene: -
clone size: -
J gene: TRBJ1-1
CDR3 DNA: TGTGCCAGCAGCCAAGTTGGGGCGGACACTGAAGCTTTCTTT
CDR3 protein: CASSQVGADTEAFF

V gene: TRBV2
D gene: -
clone size: -
J gene: TRBJ1-5
CDR3 DNA: TGTGCCAGCGGTCCCGGGGGATTAGGGCAGCCCCAGCATTTT
CDR3 protein: CASGPGGLGQPQHF

V gene: TRBV19
D gene: -
clone size: -
J gene: TRBJ2-1
CDR3 DNA: TGTGCCAGTAGCCGGACCGAAGACGATGAGCAGTTCTTC
CDR3 protein: CASSRTEDDEQFF

V gene: TRBV4-1
D gene: -
clone size: -
J gene: TRBJ2-7
CDR3 DNA: TGCGCCAGCAGCCAACGCCCCGGGGACACGGGCTACGAGCAGTACTTC
CDR3 protein: CASSQRPGDTGYEQYF

V gene: TRBV27
D gene: TRBD2
clone size: few
J gene: TRBJ2-3
CDR3 DNA: TGTGCCAGCAGATCAACCGGGACTAGCGGGGGCACCACAGATACGCAGTATTTT
CDR3 protein: CASRSTGTSGGTTDTQYF

V gene: TRBV27
D gene: -
clone size: -
J gene: TRBJ1-2
CDR3 DNA: TGTGCCAGCAGGACAGTACAGGGTCGGGGCTACACCTTC
CDR3 protein: CASRTVQGRGYTF

V gene: TRBV11-3
D gene: TRBD2
clone size: -
J gene: TRBJ2-1
CDR3 DNA: TGTGCCAGCAGCAGACCGGGACTAGCTTACAATGAGCAGTTCTTC
CDR3 protein: CASSRPGLAYNEQFF

V gene: TRBV19
D gene: -
clone size: few
J gene: TRBJ2-7
CDR3 DNA: TGTGCCAGTAGACAGTCGGCTGCCTACGAGCAGTACTTC
CDR3 protein: CASRQSAAYEQYF

V gene: TRBV6-5
D gene: TRBD1
clone size: -
J gene: TRBJ1-2
CDR3 DNA: TGTGCCAGCAGTTACCAGGGGGTTGGGTATGGCTACACCTTC
CDR3 protein: CASSYQGVGYGYTF

V gene: TRBV10-3
D gene: TRBD1
clone size: -
J gene: TRBJ1-2
CDR3 DNA: TGTGCCATCAGTGAGTCGGGACAGGAGAACTATGGCTACACCTTC
CDR3 protein: CAISESGQENYGYTF

V gene: TRBV6-5
D gene: -
clone size: -
J gene: TRBJ2-7
CDR3 DNA: TGTGCCAGCAGCTCAGGGGCGGACGAGCAGTACTTC
CDR3 protein: CASSSGADEQYF

V gene: TRBV28
D gene: TRBD1
clone size: -
J gene: TRBJ2-3
CDR3 DNA: TGTGCCAGCAGTCCCGACAGGGATAGCACAGATACGCAGTATTTT
CDR3 protein: CASSPDRDSTDTQYF

V gene: TRBV6-5
D gene: -
clone size: -
J gene: TRBJ1-4
CDR3 DNA: TGTGCCAGCAGTTGGACGAGCACTAATGAAAAACTGTTTTTT
CDR3 protein: CASSWTSTNEKLFF

V gene: TRBV6-5
D gene: -
clone size: -
J gene: TRBJ1-5
CDR3 DNA: TGTGCCAGTCGTACAGGGCTGAATCAGCCCCAGCATTTT
CDR3 protein: CASRTGLNQPQHF

V gene: TRBV6-5
D gene: -
clone size: -
J gene: TRBJ2-7
CDR3 DNA: TGTGCCAGCAGTTCGGGCAGGGCCCCCGAAATCTACGAGCAGTACTTC
CDR3 protein: CASSSGRAPEIYEQYF

V gene: TRBV4-1
D gene: -
clone size: -
J gene: TRBJ1-2
CDR3 DNA: TGCGCCAGCAGCCAAACAGGGAACTATGGCTACACCTTC
CDR3 protein: CASSQTGNYGYTF

V gene: TRBV7-9
D gene: -
clone size: -
J gene: TRBJ2-3
CDR3 DNA: TGTGCCAGCGAGCTGTATCCAGATACGCAGTATTTT
CDR3 protein: CASELYPDTQYF

V gene: TRBV7-9
D gene: TRBD1
clone size: -
J gene: TRBJ1-5
CDR3 DNA: TGTGCCAGCAGCGTCACGGGACAGGTTAATCAGCCCCAGCATTTT
CDR3 protein: CASSVTGQVNQPQHF

V gene: TRBV19
D gene: -
clone size: -
J gene: TRBJ1-4
CDR3 DNA: TGTGCCAGTAGTATTGGGGGCTCGAATGAAAAACTGTTTTTT
CDR3 protein: CASSIGGSNEKLFF

V gene: TRBV6-1
D gene: -
clone size: -
J gene: TRBJ1-1
CDR3 DNA: TGTGCCAGCAGTGACCGACACTACACTGAAGCTTTCTTT
CDR3 protein: CASSDRHYTEAFF

V gene: TRBV11-3
D gene: TRBD1
clone size: -
J gene: TRBJ2-2
CDR3 DNA: TGTGCCAGCAGCATCGACAGGGGGGCCGGGGAGCTGTTTTTT
CDR3 protein: CASSIDRGAGELFF

V gene: TRBV12-5
D gene: -
clone size: -
J gene: TRBJ2-7
CDR3 DNA: TGTGCTAGTGGTTTGGTCATAGGTTACGAGCAGTACTTC
CDR3 protein: CASGLVIGYEQYF

V gene: TRBV21-1
D gene: -
clone size: -
J gene: TRBJ1-1
CDR3 DNA: TGTGCCAGCAGCAAAGGCGGGGACACTGAAGCTTTCTTT
CDR3 protein: CASSKGGDTEAFF

V gene: TRBV29-1
D gene: -
clone size: -
J gene: TRBJ1-1
CDR3 DNA: TGCAGCACCAGGACAGAGATGAACACTGAAGCTTTCTTT
CDR3 protein: CSTRTEMNTEAFF